One sample yielded the 26 T cell receptor beta chains listed below, sequenced in a study of blood T cell repertoires in COVID-19 (dated by TCRdb to 2020 to 2022). Preparation of the library involved the immunoSEQ multiplex PCR assay. In TCRdb, the immuneACCESS table is reduced to in-frame sequences with V and J assigned. These tables do not hold every clone; where another copy was compared, an unresolved V gene accounts for under half, and the others remain unexplained. Within this sample are 200,000 to 300,000 clones, with almost 85% of them counted one time only. The ten largest clones represent 8.5% to 9.5% of the sample. The sequenced material came from PBMCs or T cells enriched from blood (not recorded which). These receptor sequences come from a woman between 50 and 59 years old with acute COVID-19.

The chain links TRBV5-6 to TRBJ1-2; TRBD1 might be the D (6 bases). CDR3 length: 14 amino acids. The germline gives CDR1 SGHDT, CDR2 YYEEEE. Between the trimmed V and J ends, which lost 4 bases and 2 bases, there was a span of 12 bases. CDR3 protein: CASSLRTVNYGYTF. The CDR3 coding sequence is TGTGCCAGCAGCCTACGGACAGTGAACTATGGCTACACCTTC.

This chain connects TRBV30 to TRBJ1-1; 9 nucleotides align to TRBD1. This CDR3 region has 13 residues. CDR1 and CDR2 (germline): GTSNPN, SVGIG (reference sequence). Trimming took 3 bases from V and 1 from J; bases not matched to a gene: 0. The CDR3 DNA reads TGTGCCTGGAGGGGACAGGGGAACACTGAAGCTTTCTTT. Its protein is CAWRGQGNTEAFF.

The gene calls are TRBV9 and TRBJ2-1, with 11 bases identical to TRBD2. V gave up 3 bases and J gave up 7 bases; unmatched junction bases: 6. This CDR3 contains 15 residues. The germline gives CDR1 SGDLS, CDR2 YYNGEE. CDR3 protein: CASSGLAGGSNEQFF. The CDR3 DNA reads as TGTGCCAGCAGCGGGCTAGCGGGGGGCTCTAATGAGCAGTTCTTC.

V gene TRBV2 combines with J gene TRBJ1-5, with 8 bases that match TRBD1. V lost 3 bases and J lost 6; bases outside the gene matches: 10. This CDR3 is 16 amino acids long. The germline V gene encodes CDR1 SNHLY and CDR2 FYNNEI. CDR3 nucleotides: TGTGCCAGCAGTGATACGGCGGCAGGGGGCGGTCAGCCCCAGCATTTT. As protein: CASSDTAAGGGQPQHF. The variable domain in full, completed from reference TRBV2 and TRBJ1-5, reads EPEVTQTPSHQVTQMGQEVILRCVPISNHLYFYWYRQILGQKVEFLVSFYNNEISEKSEIFDDQFSVERPDGSNFTLKIRSTKLEDSAMYFCASSDTAAGGGQPQHFGDGTRLSIL.

The chain recombines TRBV11-2 with TRBJ2-7; D might be TRBD2 (7 bases). V shed 5 bases and J shed 4 bases, with 18 bases lying between them. Per germline, CDR1 SGHAT and CDR2 FQNNGV. The CDR3 is 15 amino acids. CDR3 sequence: CASSPGGGDYYEQYF. The DNA of the CDR3 is TGTGCCAGCAGCCCAGGAGGGGGGGATTATTACGAGCAGTACTTC. Combining the CDR3 with reference TRBV11-2 and TRBJ2-7 gives the whole variable domain EAGVAQSPRYKIIEKRQSVAFWCNPISGHATLYWYQQILGQGPKLLIQFQNNGVVDDSQLPKDRFSAERLKGVDSTLKIQPAKLEDSAVYLCASSPGGGDYYEQYFGPGTRLTVT.

The V and J genes are TRBV12-5 and TRBJ2-7; D is uncertain. CDR3 size: 12 residues. Per the germline V gene, CDR1 is LGHNT and CDR2 is FRNRAP. Trimming pared 6 bases from V and 0 bases from J, leaving 6 bases between. CDR3 region: CASGLSSYEQYF. Here the CDR3 DNA reads TGTGCTAGTGGACTTAGCTCCTACGAGCAGTACTTC.

This chain connects TRBV6-2 or TRBV6-3 to TRBJ1-2; D possibly corresponds to TRBD1 (5 bases). The CDR3 sequence is 18 residues long. Trimming cost V 2 bases and J 5 bases, with 24 bases left between them. Germline V CDR1 and CDR2: MNHEY, SVGEGT. CDR3 sequence: CASSYPNESGLERYGYTF. Here the CDR3 DNA reads TGTGCCAGCAGTTACCCAAATGAGTCGGGACTTGAGAGGTATGGCTACACCTTC.

This clone was seen a single time. The rearrangement uses TRBV5-4 and TRBJ2-3; 12 nucleotides line up with TRBD2. The trim removed 3 bases at V and 0 bases at J, leaving 5 bases unmatched. The length of the CDR3 is 17 residues. Germline V gives CDR1 SGHNT, CDR2 YYREEE (reference sequence). The CDR3 DNA reads TGTGCCAGCAGCTCCGGACTAGCGGGAACTAGCACAGATACGCAGTATTTT. Amino acids: CASSSGLAGTSTDTQYF.

This clone was detected a few times. The chain links TRBV3-1 (or the pseudogene TRBV3-2) to TRBJ2-2; D ambiguous. V shed 1 base and J shed 7 bases, with 7 bases lying between them. CDR1 and CDR2 (germline): LGHDT, YNNKEL (reference sequence). The CDR3 sequence is 13 residues long. The CDR3 nucleotides read TGTGCCAGCAGCCAAGCGGGTTACGGGGAGCTGTTTTTT. Translating gives CASSQAGYGELFF.

This chain connects TRBV19 to TRBJ2-5, with TRBD2 matching over 8 bases. This CDR3 spans 15 amino acids. Unmatched junction bases numbered 12, after V lost 10 bases and J lost 2 bases. The V gene's germline CDR1 is LNHDA and CDR2 SQIVND (reference sequence). DNA for the CDR3: TGTGCCACCAAGACCCTCCGGGAGGGACAAGAGACCCAGTACTTC. Translating it yields CATKTLREGQETQYF.

About this clone: A read error may produce the germline difference seen at one junction end. The chain couples TRBV6-5 to TRBJ1-1; the D gene is possibly TRBD1 (6 bases). Germline CDR1 and CDR2: MNHEY and SVGAGI. This CDR3 spans 15 amino acids. In nucleotides, the CDR3 is TGTGCCAGCATTTACCCAGGGGCCGGGAACACTGAAGCTTTCTTT. Encoded protein: CASIYPGAGNTEAFF.

The chain has TRBV5-1 and TRBJ2-7; 7 nucleotides match TRBD1. Per germline, CDR1 SGHRS and CDR2 YFSETQ. Trimming cost V 4 bases and J 10 bases; bases outside gene matches: 11. The CDR3 is made up of 13 amino acids. The CDR3, as DNA: TGCGCCAGCAGCCAGGGGACAGATAAAACACAGTACTTC. It translates to CASSQGTDKTQYF.

The V gene is TRBV2, the J gene TRBJ1-2, with a tentative D call TRBD1 (5 bases). Germline values: CDR1 SNHLY, CDR2 FYNNEI. The V gene lost 5 bases and the J gene lost 3 bases, with 7 bases spanning the gap. The CDR3 is 12 residues long. The CDR3 sequence: CASSPGYYGYTF. The CDR3 nucleotides read TGTGCCAGCAGTCCAGGGTACTATGGCTACACCTTC.

This sequence joins TRBV27 and TRBJ2-1; 12 nucleotides agree with TRBD2. The CDR3 covers 16 residues. Trimming at V came to 3 bases and at J to 8 bases, leaving 8 bases not matched to a gene. CDR1 and CDR2 from the germline V gene are MNHEY and SMNVEV (reference sequence). The CDR3 protein is CASSFKASGGGYEQFF. Written as DNA, the CDR3 is TGTGCCAGCAGTTTTAAGGCTAGCGGGGGGGGATATGAGCAGTTCTTC.

The rearrangement uses TRBV4-3 and TRBJ2-1, with 7 bases identical to TRBD1. Germline CDR1 LGHNA, CDR2 YSLEER. V shed 4 bases, J shed 5 bases, and the junction held 8 bases outside the gene matches. This CDR3 comprises 15 residues. The CDR3 spells CASSRQTGSDNEQFF. The CDR3 nucleotides are TGCGCCAGCAGCCGCCAGACAGGGTCTGACAATGAGCAGTTCTTC.

The chain carries TRBV9 and TRBJ1-1; D is uncertain. V was pared by 6 bases and J by 2 bases, with 14 bases between. Germline CDR1 is SGDLS and CDR2 is YYNGEE. There are 14 residues in the CDR3. The CDR3 sequence is CASTTSGDNTEAFF. The CDR3, as DNA: TGTGCCAGCACCACATCGGGAGATAACACTGAAGCTTTCTTT.

The V gene is TRBV11-2, the J gene TRBJ1-1, with 8 nucleotides matching TRBD1. The V gene's germline CDR1 is SGHAT and CDR2 FQNNGV. The CDR3 extends over 15 amino acids. V was pared by 6 bases and J by 1 base, with 7 bases of the junction left unmatched. DNA of the CDR3: TGTGCCAGCAGAAGACAGGGGAACGGGAACACTGAAGCTTTCTTT. This translates into CASRRQGNGNTEAFF.

The V gene is TRBV27, the J gene TRBJ1-5; tentatively, D is TRBD1 (5 bases). V was pared by 5 bases and J by 2 bases, with 7 bases between. Germline values: CDR1 MNHEY, CDR2 SMNVEV (reference sequence). The CDR3 extends over 13 amino acids. The CDR3 DNA is TGTGCCAGCAGTCAGGGCGGCAATCAGCCCCAGCATTTT. Translated: CASSQGGNQPQHF.

V is TRBV7-2 and J is TRBJ1-1; D possibly corresponds to TRBD1 (5 bases). Germline V gene data show CDR1 as SGHTA and CDR2 as FQGNSA. The CDR3 totals 15 residues. V dropped 1 base and J dropped 3 bases, with 12 bases sitting between them. The CDR3 loop is CASSLGGGMHTEAFF. In DNA, the CDR3 is TGTGCCAGCAGCTTAGGGGGGGGAATGCACACTGAAGCTTTCTTT.

This chain connects TRBV11-3 to TRBJ2-2; a weak D match, TRBD2 (5 bases). The ends were cut back, 3 bases at V and 5 bases at J, with 7 bases in the middle. This CDR3 has 13 residues. Germline V gene sequence: CDR1 SGHNT, CDR2 YENEEA. CDR3 DNA: TGTGCCAGCAGCTTTCGAGGGACCGGGGAGCTGTTTTTT. It translates to CASSFRGTGELFF.

This sequence joins TRBV12-3 or TRBV12-4 and TRBJ2-3, with D possibly TRBD1 on 6 matching bases. V lost 6 bases to trimming and J lost 4 bases, with 11 bases between them. CDR3 length: 13 residues. CDR3 DNA: TGTGCCAGCAGGGTACAGGGTGCAGATACGCAGTATTTT. Protein: CASRVQGADTQYF.

This chain uses TRBV11-1 with TRBJ1-1; D ambiguous. Germline assignment: CDR1 SGHAT and CDR2 FQDESV (reference sequence). This CDR3 is built from 13 residues. The ends were cut back, 5 bases at V and 1 base at J, with 8 bases in the middle. In DNA, the CDR3 is TGTGCCAGCAGCCCAGCAGGGAACACTGAAGCTTTCTTT. Translation gives CASSPAGNTEAFF.

This chain uses TRBV7-2 with TRBJ1-5, with D unresolved. CDR1 is SGHTA and CDR2 is FQGNSA in the germline V gene. The germline V and J ends were trimmed by 0 bases and 2 bases, with 11 bases remaining between them. CDR3 size: 16 residues. CDR3 sequence (DNA): TGTGCCAGCAGCTTAGCCCCCGCGGCAGGCAATCAGCCCCAGCATTTT. As protein: CASSLAPAAGNQPQHF. Supplemented by reference TRBV7-2 and TRBJ1-5, the full variable domain reads GAGVSQSPSNKVTEKGKDVELRCDPISGHTALYWYRQSLGQGLEFLIYFQGNSAPDKSGLPSDRFSAERTGGSVSTLTIQRTQQEDSAVYLCASSLAPAAGNQPQHFGDGTRLSIL.

The chain recombines TRBV5-1 with TRBJ1-4, with D possibly matching TRBD1 (6 bases). Germline loops: CDR1 SGHRS, CDR2 YFSETQ. The CDR3 has 14 residues. V was pared by 0 bases and J by 8 bases, with 11 bases between. The chain's CDR3 is CASSLGQEREKLFF. The CDR3 DNA reads as TGCGCCAGCAGCTTGGGACAGGAGCGGGAAAAACTGTTTTTT.

The CDR3 region is CASSLAGGDYGYTF. Here the CDR3 DNA reads TGCGCCAGCAGCTTGGCCGGGGGGGACTATGGCTACACCTTC. This chain joins TRBV5-1 and TRBJ1-2; a weak D match, TRBD1 (5 bases). CDR1 and CDR2 from the germline V gene are SGHRS and YFSETQ. Trimming took off 0 bases at V and 3 bases at J, with 9 bases between the two ends. The CDR3 contains 14 residues.

The chain has TRBV7-6 and TRBJ2-6; 7 bases are a match to TRBD1. CDR1 is SGHVS, CDR2 FNYEAQ, per germline. CDR3 length: 16 amino acids. V was pared by 2 bases and J by 2 bases, with 3 bases of the junction left unmatched. Here the CDR3 DNA reads TGTGCCAGCAGCTTACTCAGGGGGACTGGGGCCAACGTCCTGACTTTC. This translates into CASSLLRGTGANVLTF. Filled out from reference TRBV7-6 and TRBJ2-6, the complete variable domain reads GAGVSQSPRYKVTKRGQDVALRCDPISGHVSLYWYRQALGQGPEFLTYFNYEAQQDKSGLPNDRFSAERPEGSISTLTIQRTEQRDSAMYRCASSLLRGTGANVLTFGAGSRLTVL.